A selection of T cell receptor beta chains follows, all from one sample in a study of vaccination and CD4 T cells after COVID-19. The antigens these receptors bind are not known. TCRdb re-analysed the PCR reads in MiXCR, keeping a single row per CDR3 protein. Here the sample spans 20,000 to 25,000 distinct CDR3 sequences, about 64% being singletons. Sample: CD4+ T cells from blood, cultured in vitro, taken after SARS-CoV-2 vaccination. These receptor sequences come from a human donor who received a COVID-19 vaccine. The CDR3 runs from the conserved cysteine through the conserved F or W.

cdr3_aa j_call cdr3_length v_call
CASSFAGGANQPQHF TRBJ1-5 15 TRBV12-3/TRBV12-4
CASTGLAGHFSGDTQYF TRBJ2-3 17 TRBV2
CASSLTGVVAQYF TRBJ2-5 13 TRBV5-3
CASSLEVGAGGREQFF TRBJ2-1 16 TRBV5-1
CATSDMTGLYGYTF TRBJ1-2 14 TRBV24-1
CSARDGSSGNTIYF TRBJ1-3 14 TRBV20-1
CASSLGSARSYGYTF TRBJ1-2 15 TRBV7-9
CASSSGFTGARSYEQYF TRBJ2-7 17 TRBV6-5
CAIKFREHTDTQYF TRBJ2-3 14 TRBV10-3
CASSPRQGRGQDGYTF TRBJ1-2 16 TRBV7-6
CASTSISGGQGGNEAFF TRBJ1-1 17 TRBV19
CASSLPIPDRGAFF TRBJ1-1 14 TRBV7-9
CASSLEGISYEQYF TRBJ2-7 14 TRBV5-1
CASSLLNQPQHF TRBJ1-5 12 TRBV7-8
CASSYSATNEKLFF TRBJ1-4 14 TRBV6-5
CASSLAPDRGNEQFF TRBJ2-1 15 TRBV7-6
CASGTGTGYQETQYF TRBJ2-5 15 TRBV12-5
CASSRRGPYGYTF TRBJ1-2 13 TRBV19
CSALTPGLAGALGQDAQYF TRBJ2-5 19 TRBV20-1
CASSPGPYTDTEAFF TRBJ1-1 15 TRBV18
CASSLFRGVGETQYF TRBJ2-5 15 TRBV7-3
CASSEGLDGNTEAFF TRBJ1-1 15 TRBV6-1
CSASLHPPGGPFSGNTIYF TRBJ1-3 19 TRBV20-1
CASSYRGGGSTDTQYF TRBJ2-3 16 TRBV6-5
CASSYLGQGAYNEQFF TRBJ2-1 16 TRBV6-5
CAWGRENTEAFF TRBJ1-1 12 TRBV30
CASSMPGRYGYTF TRBJ1-2 13 TRBV19
CAISKGQGNEETQYF . 15 TRBV10-3
CAWSVLSNQPQHF TRBJ1-5 13 TRBV30
CASSEGRGRSTDTQYF TRBJ2-3 16 TRBV6-1
CASSFFYRGELSYNEQFF TRBJ2-1 18 TRBV12-3/TRBV12-4
CASSPRGSGANVLTF TRBJ2-6 15 TRBV18
CSARASGARSNQPQHF TRBJ1-5 16 TRBV20-1
CASSPTGAQHSPLHF TRBJ1-6 15 TRBV6-1
CAWTPGTGEDQPQHF TRBJ1-5 15 TRBV30
CSASGPWGDSGPDTQYF TRBJ2-3 17 TRBV20-1
CASSQDRGIGGYTF TRBJ1-2 14 TRBV10-1
CASSLGGQGNQAFF TRBJ1-1 14 TRBV7-9
CASSYAKGATEAFF TRBJ1-1 14 TRBV12-3/TRBV12-4
CASKSSRSGGNTDTQYF TRBJ2-3 17 TRBV6-9
CASNTQGASFGNTIYF TRBJ1-3 16 TRBV7-9
CASSLGYSGGYQETQYF TRBJ2-5 17 TRBV7-9
CASSRQAYGYTF TRBJ1-2 12 TRBV14
CAWSIHTRGPDYGYTF TRBJ1-2 16 TRBV30
CASSIVKGWAEAFF TRBJ1-1 14 TRBV19
CASSQGPGFEDTQYF TRBJ2-3 15 TRBV4-1
CASSYLDIQYF TRBJ2-4 11 TRBV6-5